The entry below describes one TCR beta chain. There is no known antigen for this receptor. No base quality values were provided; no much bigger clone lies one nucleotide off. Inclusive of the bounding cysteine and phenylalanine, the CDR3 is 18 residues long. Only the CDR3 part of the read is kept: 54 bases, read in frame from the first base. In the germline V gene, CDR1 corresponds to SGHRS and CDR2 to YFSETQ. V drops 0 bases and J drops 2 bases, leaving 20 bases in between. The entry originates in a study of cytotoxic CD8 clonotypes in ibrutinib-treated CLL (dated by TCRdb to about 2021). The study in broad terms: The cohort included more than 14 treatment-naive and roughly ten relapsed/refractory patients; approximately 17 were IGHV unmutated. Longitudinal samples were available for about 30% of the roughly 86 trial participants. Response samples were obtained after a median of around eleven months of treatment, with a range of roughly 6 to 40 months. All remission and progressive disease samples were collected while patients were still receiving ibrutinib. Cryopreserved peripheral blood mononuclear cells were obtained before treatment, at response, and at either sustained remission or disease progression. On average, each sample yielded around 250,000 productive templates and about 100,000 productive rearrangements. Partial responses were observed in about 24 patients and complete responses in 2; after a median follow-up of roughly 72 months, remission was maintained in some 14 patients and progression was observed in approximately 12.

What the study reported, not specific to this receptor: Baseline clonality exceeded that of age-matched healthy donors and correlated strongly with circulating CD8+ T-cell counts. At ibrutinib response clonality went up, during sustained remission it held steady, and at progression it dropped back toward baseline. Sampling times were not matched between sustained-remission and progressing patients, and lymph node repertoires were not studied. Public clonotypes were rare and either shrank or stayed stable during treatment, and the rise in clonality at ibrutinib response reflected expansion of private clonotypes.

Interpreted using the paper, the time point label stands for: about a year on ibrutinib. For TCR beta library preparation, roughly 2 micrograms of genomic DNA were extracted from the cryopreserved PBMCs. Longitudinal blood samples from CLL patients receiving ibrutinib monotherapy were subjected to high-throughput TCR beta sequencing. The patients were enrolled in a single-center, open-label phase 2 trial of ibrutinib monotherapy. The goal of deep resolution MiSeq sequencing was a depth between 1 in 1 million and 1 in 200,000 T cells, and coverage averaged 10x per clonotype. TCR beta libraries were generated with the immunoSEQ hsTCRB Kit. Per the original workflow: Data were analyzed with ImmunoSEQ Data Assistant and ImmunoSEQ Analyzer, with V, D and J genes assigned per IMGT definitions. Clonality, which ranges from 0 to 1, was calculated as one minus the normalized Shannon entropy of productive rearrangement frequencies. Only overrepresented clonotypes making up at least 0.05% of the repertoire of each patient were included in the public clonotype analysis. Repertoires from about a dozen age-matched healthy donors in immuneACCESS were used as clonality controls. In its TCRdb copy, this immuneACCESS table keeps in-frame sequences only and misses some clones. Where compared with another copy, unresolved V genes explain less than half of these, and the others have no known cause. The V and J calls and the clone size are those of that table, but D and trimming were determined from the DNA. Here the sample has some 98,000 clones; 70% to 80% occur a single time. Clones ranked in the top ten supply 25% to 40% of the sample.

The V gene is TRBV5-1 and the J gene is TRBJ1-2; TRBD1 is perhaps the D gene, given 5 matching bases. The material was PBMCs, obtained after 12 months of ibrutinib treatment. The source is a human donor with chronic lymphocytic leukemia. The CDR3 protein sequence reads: CASSLERVGEGTNYGYTF. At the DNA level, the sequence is TGCGCCAGCAGCTTGGAGAGGGTGGGCGAGGGGACCAACTATGGCTACACCTTC.